This T cell receptor beta chain was found in a study of CD8+CD57+ T cells in acquired aplastic anemia (dated by TCRdb to between 2017 and 2018). For the wider study: Extracted DNA from sorted CD4+ and CD8+ cells averaged about 2.9 ug, ranging from roughly 0.17 to 27.4 ug. An average of approximately 10 million reads for CD4+ cells and under 13 million reads for CD8+ cells was obtained from healthy donor samples. The paper's findings and limits, for the study overall: Patients and healthy controls showed no significant difference in CD8+ Simpson's diversity (P=0.060). Some 30 CD8+ CDR3 sequences were found to be shared between patients and controls, but these sequences appeared to be highly expressed in patients and within the immunodominant clones of the patients.

TCR beta VDJ combination and CDR3 sequence profiling used genomic DNA as the template. An Illumina HiSeq 2000 was used for TCR repertoire sequencing. Regarding the original processing steps: TRBV/TRBJ rearrangement plots, CDR3 size and DJ length profiles, and Simpson's diversity index were used to assess repertoires. The most abundant DNA sequence in the deep sequencing data was defined as the immunodominant clone. CDR3 amino acid sequences were screened for sharing across subjects and compared with published repertoires and the VDJdb database. TCRdb handled the public reads itself, with Q25 trimming in fastp and clone calling in MiXCR, and kept productive beta chains. Each CDR3 protein appears once, grouped with its most common genes and DNA. The V and J calls shown here were made by TCRdb, not taken from the authors' results. Across this sample there are about 190,000 distinct CDR3 sequences, with around half seen only once. The biggest ten clones account for approximately 15% of the sample.

TCR repertoires of sorted CD4+ and CD8+ blood T cells from severe aplastic anemia patients and healthy subjects were deep-sequenced in the study. Ficoll-Paque density gradient centrifugation was used to isolate peripheral blood mononuclear cells. Before DNA extraction, CD4+ and CD8+ T cells were sorted by FACS or by magnetic beads. In this sample, this clonotype turned up many times. Its antigen is currently not known. The input lacks base qualities; no much larger clone sits a single base away. Including cysteine and phenylalanine, the CDR3 has 16 amino acids. Only the CDR3 DNA stays, 48 bases, in frame from base 1. CDR1 and CDR2 are read off the germline V gene (reference sequence) as LNHDA and SQIVND. The germline V end is reduced by 7 bases and the J end by 0 bases; junction bases left unmatched: 5.

Sequenced material: sorted CD4+, CD8+, or CD8+CD57+ T cells (not recorded which) from PBMCs. The receptor chain draws on TRBV19 and TRBJ2-6; 8 of the junction bases match TRBD1. This TCR was recovered from a human donor in good health, serving as a control. In nucleotide form, the sequence is TGTGCCAGTAATGGACAGGGCTTCTCTGGGGCCAACGTCCTGACTTTC. Its product reads: CASNGQGFSGANVLTF.